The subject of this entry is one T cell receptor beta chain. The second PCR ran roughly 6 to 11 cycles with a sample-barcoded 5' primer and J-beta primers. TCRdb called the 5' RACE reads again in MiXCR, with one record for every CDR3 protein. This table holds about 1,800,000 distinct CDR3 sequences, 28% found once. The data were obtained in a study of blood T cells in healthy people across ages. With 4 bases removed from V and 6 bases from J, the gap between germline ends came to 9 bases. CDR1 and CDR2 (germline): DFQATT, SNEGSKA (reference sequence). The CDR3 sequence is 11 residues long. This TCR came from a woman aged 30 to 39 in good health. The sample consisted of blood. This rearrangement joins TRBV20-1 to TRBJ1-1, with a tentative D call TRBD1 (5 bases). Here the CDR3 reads CSAMGPAEAFF. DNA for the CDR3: TGCAGTGCTATGGGGCCGGCTGAAGCTTTCTTT.